What follows describes a single T cell receptor (beta chain). Germline V gene lookup returns CDR1 DFQATT and CDR2 SNEGSKA (reference sequence). Between the trimmed V and J ends, which lost 0 bases and 6 bases, there was a span of 18 bases. CDR3 length: 15 amino acids. Each CDR3 protein gets one entry after TCRdb re-called the PCR reads with MiXCR. This sample has a few hundred thousand distinct CDR3 sequences, with less than 30% found just once. This sample stems from a study of molecular identifiers for immune sequencing clone quantification. Study-wide background: The replicates split RNA from around 18,000 or 91,000 naive CD8 cells five ways and sequenced four.

The sample consisted of naive CD8+ T cells from blood, with Jurkat cell RNA spiked in. This sample's subset: FACS-sorted CD8+CD4-CCR7+CD45RA+ naive T cells. The chain carries TRBV20-1 and TRBJ2-7; D not certain. The TCR comes from a human donor in good health. Some libraries in this study had Jurkat cell RNA spiked in. The CDR3 DNA reads TGCAGTGCTAGAGATTCTTGGAGTATGACCTCCGAGCAGTACTTC. Amino acids: CSARDSWSMTSEQYF.